These 14 T cell receptor beta chains originate from one sample sequenced in a study of blood T cell repertoires in COVID-19. TCRdb's table, derived via immunoSEQ multiplex PCR, lists solely in-frame clones and lacks some. Seen here are 160,000 or so clones, 80% to 90% observed once, and the top ten hold about 16%. Sequenced: PBMCs or T cells enriched from blood (not recorded which). These receptors were collected from a man in his forties or fifties who had recovered from COVID-19.

There are a few counts of this clone. Different DNA sequences within this sample yield the same CDR3. V is TRBV20-1 and J is TRBJ2-7, with D uncertain. Germline assignment: CDR1 DFQATT and CDR2 SNEGSKA (reference sequence). Trimming left V 3 bases short and J 3 bases short, with 6 bases between. The CDR3 contains 11 residues. The CDR3 here is CSASGRYEQYF. Written as DNA, the CDR3 is TGCAGTGCTAGTGGTCGCTACGAGCAGTACTTC.

This sequence joins TRBV19 and TRBJ1-2, with 8 bases identical to TRBD1. This CDR3 has 16 residues. V lost 5 bases to trimming and J lost 5 bases; unmatched junction nucleotides: 13. Germline V gene lookup returns CDR1 LNHDA and CDR2 SQIVND (reference sequence). DNA for the CDR3: TGTGCCAGTAGTCTAAACTCAGGGGGCTCCGAATATGGCTACACCTTC. It encodes CASSLNSGGSEYGYTF.

This sequence joins TRBV7-2 and TRBJ1-1; D call uncertain. This CDR3 contains 17 residues. From germline, CDR1 is SGHTA and CDR2 FQGNSA. V dropped 1 base and J dropped 0 bases, with 15 bases sitting between them. CDR3 nucleotide sequence: TGTGCCAGCAGCTTAGTCTTCCCGACAACTGTGAACACTGAAGCTTTCTTT. Amino acid sequence: CASSLVFPTTVNTEAFF.

The V gene is TRBV3-1 (or the pseudogene TRBV3-2), the J gene TRBJ1-2; D unresolved. The V end was cut by 1 base, the J end by 8 bases, with 8 bases between. Germline assignment: CDR1 LGHDT and CDR2 YNNKEL (reference sequence). There are 12 residues in the CDR3. Here the CDR3 DNA reads TGTGCCAGCAGCCAAGCCCAGTTAGGCTACACCTTC. Amino acid sequence: CASSQAQLGYTF.

This rearrangement joins TRBV19 to TRBJ1-2; a weak D match, TRBD1 (6 bases). V was pared by 6 bases and J by 5 bases, with 19 bases between. Looked up from germline, CDR1 is LNHDA and CDR2 is SQIVND (reference sequence). This CDR3 comprises 15 residues. The chain's CDR3 is CASSLQDSRNYGYTF. The CDR3 DNA sequence: TGTGCCAGTAGCCTACAGGACAGCCGAAATTATGGCTACACCTTC.

Only a few counts were recorded for this clone. This CDR3 reads CASSLAKGVNTEAFF. The CDR3, as DNA: TGTGCCAGCAGCCTTGCAAAAGGGGTGAACACTGAAGCTTTCTTT. The chain recombines TRBV7-8 with TRBJ1-1; D possibly corresponds to TRBD1 (5 bases). The CDR3 has 15 residues. Trimming removed 5 bases from V and 0 bases from J, with 13 bases in between. CDR1 and CDR2 from the germline V gene are SGHVS and FQNEAQ.

V is TRBV9 and J is TRBJ2-7; 9 nucleotides align to TRBD2. Germline trimming cut 4 bases from V and 1 base from J; bases unmatched to any gene: 6. Germline CDR1 and CDR2: SGDLS and YYNGEE. This CDR3 is built from 15 residues. The CDR3 DNA reads TGTGCCAGCAGCCTTAGCGGGGGACCATCCTACGAGCAGTACTTC. This sequence encodes CASSLSGGPSYEQYF.

This clone was seen a handful of times. The chain employs TRBV6-6 and TRBJ1-1, with unresolved D. The V gene's germline CDR1 is MNHNY and CDR2 SVGAGI (reference sequence). V dropped 2 bases and J dropped 0 bases, with 7 bases sitting between them. This CDR3 is 14 amino acids long. This CDR3 reads CASSYGQMNTEAFF. The CDR3 coding sequence is TGTGCCAGCAGTTACGGCCAGATGAACACTGAAGCTTTCTTT.

The V gene is TRBV28, the J gene TRBJ2-7; TRBD1 matches at 11 bases. Germline CDR1 and CDR2: MDHEN and SYDVKM. V shed 5 bases and J 3 bases; nucleotides not matched to a gene: 15. The CDR3 extends over 18 amino acids. The CDR3 DNA reads TGTGCCAGCAGTGGACAGGGGGCGGGGGGCTTGAGGTTCTACGAGCAGTACTTC. This gives the protein CASSGQGAGGLRFYEQYF.

The chain employs TRBV4-2 and TRBJ2-1; 7 positions match TRBD1. Trimming cost V 1 base and J 9 bases; bases outside gene matches: 6. This CDR3 has 14 amino acids. The germline gives CDR1 LGHNA, CDR2 YNFKEQ. The CDR3 loop reads CASSQVLQGTEQFF. The CDR3 nucleotides are TGTGCCAGCAGCCAAGTGTTACAGGGGACTGAGCAGTTCTTC.

The chain carries TRBV5-1 and TRBJ2-7; D might be TRBD1 (5 bases). Germline CDR1 SGHRS, CDR2 YFSETQ. The CDR3 extends over 14 amino acids. Trimming shortened V by 4 bases and J by 2 bases, and 13 bases separated the two germline ends. This CDR3 is CASSKSTETYEQYF. The CDR3 coding sequence is TGCGCCAGCAGCAAATCGACAGAGACCTACGAGCAGTACTTC. The variable domain in full, completed from reference TRBV5-1 and TRBJ2-7, reads KAGVTQTPRYLIKTRGQQVTLSCSPISGHRSVSWYQQTPGQGLQFLFEYFSETQRNKGNFPGRFSGRQFSNSRSEMNVSTLELGDSALYLCASSKSTETYEQYFGPGTRLTVT.

This clone was found once. V and J are TRBV28 and TRBJ2-5; D unresolved. Trimming shortened V by 11 bases and J by 5 bases, and 24 bases separated the two germline ends. Germline CDR1 and CDR2: MDHEN and SYDVKM. This CDR3 spans 15 amino acids. CDR3 nucleotides: TGTGCCTCCCATTTCCAATTAGTTTCTTTTGAGACCCAGTACTTC. This encodes CASHFQLVSFETQYF.

The rearrangement uses TRBV7-3 and TRBJ2-5; TRBD1 might be the D (5 bases). The CDR3 consists of 20 residues. Germline CDR1 SGHTA, CDR2 FQGTGA. V lost 1 base and J lost 2, with 26 bases in between. The CDR3: CASSLRKGRTFAEPQETQYF. In DNA form, the CDR3 reads TGTGCCAGCAGCTTAAGAAAAGGAAGGACATTCGCAGAACCTCAAGAGACCCAGTACTTC.

The chain carries TRBV18 and TRBJ1-3, with 9 positions matching TRBD1. Germline V gene data show CDR1 as KGHSH and CDR2 as LQKENI. The CDR3 is 16 residues long. The V and J ends lost 3 bases and 2 bases, in that order; junction bases with no gene match: 5. The CDR3 spells CASSPLDRGAGNTIYF. The CDR3 DNA is TGTGCCAGCTCACCCTTGGACAGGGGTGCTGGAAACACCATATATTTT.